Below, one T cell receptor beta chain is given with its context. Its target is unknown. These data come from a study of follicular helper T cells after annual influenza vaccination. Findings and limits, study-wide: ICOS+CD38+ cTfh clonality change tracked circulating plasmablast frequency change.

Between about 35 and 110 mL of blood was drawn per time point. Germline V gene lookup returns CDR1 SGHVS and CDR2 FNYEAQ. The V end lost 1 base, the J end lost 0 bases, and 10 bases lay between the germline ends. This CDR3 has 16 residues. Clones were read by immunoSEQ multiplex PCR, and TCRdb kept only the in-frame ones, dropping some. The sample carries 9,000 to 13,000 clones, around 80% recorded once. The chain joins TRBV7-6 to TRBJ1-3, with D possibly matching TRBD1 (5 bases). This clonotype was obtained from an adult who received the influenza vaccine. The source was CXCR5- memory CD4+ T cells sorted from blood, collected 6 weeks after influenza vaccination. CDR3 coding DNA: TGTGCCAGCAGCTTAGAAGGGGTTGGCTCTGGAAACACCATATATTTT. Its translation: CASSLEGVGSGNTIYF. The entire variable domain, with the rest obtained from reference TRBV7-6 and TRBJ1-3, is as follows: GAGVSQSPRYKVTKRGQDVALRCDPISGHVSLYWYRQALGQGPEFLTYFNYEAQQDKSGLPNDRFSAERPEGSISTLTIQRTEQRDSAMYRCASSLEGVGSGNTIYFGEGSWLTVV.